This entry describes one TCR beta chain. This clone was seen a few times. What this receptor recognizes is not known. The record has no base qualities; no much larger clone is one base away. The library was made by the immunoSEQ multiplex PCR assay. A mixture of 60 forward primers for TCR Vbeta segments and 13 reverse primers for TCR Jbeta segments was used in the multiplex PCR. A multiplex PCR assay on genomic DNA amplified the CDR3 region of rearranged TCR beta genes. Amplified TCR beta libraries were sequenced as 87-base-pair reads on the Illumina HiSeq System. On the study's bioinformatics: Across the 640 or so repertoires, a later analysis counted approximately 75 million unique TCR beta chains, roughly 11 million of which were shared by at least two donors. To remove PCR and sequencing errors, raw reads were error-corrected and collapsed into unique sequences using a nearest-neighbor algorithm that merged closely related sequences. To assign V, D and J gene segments, CDR3 sequences were aligned to IMGT reference sequences. For a sequence to be retained, a match of at least six nucleotides to both a V gene segment and a J gene segment was required. Rearrangements were classified as productive when the CDR3 lacked stop codons and remained in frame with V and J, and all other rearrangements were classified as non-productive. CDR3 was defined according to IMGT convention as the region running from the second conserved V-encoded cysteine to the conserved J-encoded phenylalanine. The earlier analysis of a few hundred of the donors excluded sequences that lacked an unambiguous match to a single V gene segment. An earlier analysis of 587 of the donors called V segments functional above 56.7% productive rearrangements and segregating when the between-donor standard deviation exceeded 5%. A statistical classification framework was developed to diagnose cytomegalovirus status using the catalog of TCR beta chain sequences. V and J gene assignment, in a later analysis, came from comparing TCR nucleotide sequences with IMGT/GENE-DB human TR gene sequences. A later analysis assigned CDR3 sequences and most-parsimonious VDJ recombination scenarios with the TCRdist pipeline. A later analysis defined each TCR beta chain by its CDR3 amino acid sequence plus V-gene family, and excluded reads lacking a unique V-gene family. As a way to deal with suspected cross-contamination and a sequencing artifact, a later analysis dropped 450 to 700 nucleotide sequences that were highly shared and had low generation probability. For each public chain, a later analysis derived a clonal expansion index from normalized ranks of inferred template counts within each repertoire. In a later analysis, generation probabilities were computed using a VDJ recombination model fitted to out-of-frame rearrangements, and the results were checked against IGoR. In a later analysis, TCR-TCR, TCR-HLA and TCR-CMV co-occurrence was scored with hypergeometric tests, and a repertoire-size bias correction was applied to TCR pairs. False discovery rates were estimated in a later analysis by permuting HLA or CMV assignments 20 times. In a later analysis, co-occurring TCRs were grouped using DBSCAN, with TCRdist sequence similarity added in when clustering inside HLA-allele-positive subsets. Repertoires with fewer than 30,000 or more than 120,000 public chains were left out of co-occurrence clustering, as were four to six repertoires with anomalous nucleotide sharing. As stored in TCRdb, this immuneACCESS dataset retains in-frame rearrangements with V and J assigned. A fraction of the clones does not appear; measured against another copy, unresolved V genes explain less than half of the discrepancy, and the remainder lacks a known reason. That table is the source of V, J and clone size, and D and trimming were worked out from the DNA. This sample is represented by around 150,000 clones; about 78% of them were singletons. Over 1.1% of the sample goes to the ten largest clones.

The cohort comprised fewer than 750 healthy bone marrow donors. Cohort members were all nominally healthy when sampled, although unrecorded immune exposures were likely present. The donor tested CMV seronegative, placing the donor among the 350 or so seronegative members of the cohort. A peripheral blood sample was collected from each donor, and TCR beta sequencing was performed on peripheral blood mononuclear cells. The Qiagen DNeasy Blood Extraction Kit was used to extract genomic DNA from the blood cell samples. Including the terminal cysteine and phenylalanine, the CDR3 comprises 12 residues. Of the read, only the CDR3 DNA is kept; its 36 bases are in frame from base 1. V lost 5 bases and J lost 6 bases; the stretch between them is 10 bases long. Per the germline V gene (reference sequence), SEHNR is the CDR1 and FQNEAQ is the CDR2. This entry is derived from a study of cytomegalovirus exposure and HLA in healthy donors (TCRdb year 2017). Concerning the study at large: An earlier analysis of around 600 of the donors reported 250 to 300 Gb of sequence data and about 100 million unique TCR beta sequences from about 200 million T cells. An early release that covered around 590 HLA-typed donors contained approximately 300 gigabases of sequencing data and tens of millions of unique TCR sequences. Of the roughly 410 genotyped donors, 75% to 85% were placed in the genetic ancestry cluster associated with self-reported Caucasian donors. The study aimed to test whether cataloging public T cell receptors could reveal signatures of past pathogen exposure. Using immunosequencing, the study profiled T cell repertoires from 550 to 750 subjects and related those repertoires to cytomegalovirus serostatus. In addition to the first cohort of 666 subjects, a separate validation cohort of 120 different subjects was used. High-throughput TCR immunosequencing, statistical association of individual TCRs with disease status, and machine learning were combined to predict cytomegalovirus infection status. To study patterns of TCR occurrence, a later analysis re-analyzed previously published TCR beta repertoires from under 750 donors and added high-resolution HLA genotyping. In the later analysis, no new phenotypic data were used to find candidate immune exposures; instead, reliance was placed on TCR beta sequences and their occurrence across donors. An earlier analysis of 500 to 650 of the donors applied high-throughput TCR beta sequencing to assess whether each TCR beta V gene segment acted as functional or pseudogenic. Donor age, sex, ethnicity and CMV serostatus were compiled alongside the repertoire data. Genome-wide SNP genotypes for about 55% of the 666 donors were used in a later genetic analysis, which treated that subset as a discovery cohort. All discovery cohort repertoires had been generated using a single sequencing platform. HLA typing covered class I and class II loci at four-digit resolution. Typing coverage varied by locus: 629-630 donors for A, B, C, DRB1 and DQB1; 522 for DQA1; approximately 610 for DPA1; 450 to 480 for DPB1. Several DR-DQ haplotypes were handled as single units for association and clustering because linkage in the cohort was strong. Across about 380 genotyped donors of the cohort, an average of approximately 240,000 unique TCR beta nucleotide sequences per donor were sequenced, and roughly 20% of those sequences were non-productive.

General study outcomes and caveats: An association between a missense DCLRE1C variant and V-gene and J-gene trimming of TCR beta chains was found in a later genetic analysis and replicated in an independent cohort. CMV serostatus was the only immune exposure information available for the cohort. Because HLA typing was missing for some donors at each locus, association tests included only the typed subset. Some IMGT-functional V segments, including TRBV6-2 and TRBV6-3, could not be told apart with the 87-base-pair reads, so those segments were excluded. In a later analysis, TCR association rates were found to vary across HLA loci, with the most associated TCRs seen for DRB1 alleles and the fewest for HLA-C alleles. In a later analysis, most CMV-associated TCR beta chains were found to appear HLA-restricted, with HLA associations seemingly driven largely by CMV exposure. The authors suggested that the approach could potentially be generalized to other disease states and immunological phenotypes. In vitro tests confirmed that a few of the cytomegalovirus-associated TCR beta chains recognize cytomegalovirus antigens. A total of fewer than 200 TCR beta chains were listed by the study as associated with cytomegalovirus. According to a later genetic analysis, donors in an Asian-associated ancestry cluster had fewer N-insertions in productive TCRs than the approximately 670-donor mean. Most TCR sequences were seen in very few donors, while some public TCRs were found in many individuals. Broadly in line with IMGT annotations, most TCR beta V segments showed up in productive rearrangements about 87% or about 30% of the time in an earlier analysis of some 590 of the donors. Linkage disequilibrium might explain the correlated functional status among segregating V segments, but an unknown experimental factor could not be ruled out. A further reported finding was that TCR beta sequences accurately predicted the HLA-A and HLA-B alleles for most subjects in the first cohort. When HLA alleles, especially DR and DQ, strongly co-occurred, attributing TCR associations to individual alleles was difficult. A later analysis reported that several top co-occurrence clusters appeared linked to parvovirus B19, influenza, CMV and Epstein-Barr virus. The sequencing pipeline was judged likely to have produced a cluster of highly shared sequence variants as a technical artifact. A later analysis found that HLA-associated TCR beta chains were more clonally expanded and had lower generation probabilities than equally common non-associated chains. The cohort was sequenced for TCR beta chains only, and without alpha or paired-chain data the features that could be detected were limited. The classifier was reported to diagnose cytomegalovirus status with high specificity and sensitivity in both the original and validation cohorts. A later analysis associated 15,000 to 20,000 TCR beta sequences with specific HLA alleles at a false discovery rate of 0.05. Because counts were too low, seventeen rarely observed V segments, including chromosome 9 orphons, were excluded from the earlier analysis of 587 of the donors. The presence/absence analyses assumed that sequencing depth was roughly uniform across donors, and that assumption may not be true.

The receptor was derived from a male donor in good health and CMV-seronegative. Sequencing was carried out using PBMCs. The V gene is TRBV7-9 and the J gene is TRBJ2-5, with TRBD1 perhaps the D gene, on 6 matching bases. The bases read TGTGCCAGCAGCGCCACAGGGAAGACCCAGTACTTC. It translates as CASSATGKTQYF. The full variable domain, completed from the reference TRBV7-9 and TRBJ2-5 proteins outside the CDR3, reads DTGVSQNPRHKITKRGQNVTFRCDPISEHNRLYWYRQTLGQGPEFLTYFQNEAQLEKSRLLSDRFSAERPKGSFSTLEIQRTEQGDSAMYLCASSATGKTQYFGPGTRLLVL.